The entry below describes one T cell receptor (beta chain). The target antigen is unknown. Incorporated into the TCR beta cDNA libraries were unique molecular identifiers, which served to reduce PCR and sequencing biases. Between roughly 1 and 11 million T cells gave rise to some 470,000 cDNA molecules. TCRdb re-called the PCR reads with MiXCR, one entry per CDR3 protein. The sample holds about 810,000 distinct CDR3 sequences, about 50% seen once. The data were taken from a study of post-analysis software for immune sequencing data. Findings of the study overall: Compared with controls, patients had more of 4 to 6 TRBV segments, including TRBV5-6, TRBV5-1 and TRBV20-1. Those samples that were prepared in the same batch co-clustered strongly by F measure.

CDR1 is DFQATT and CDR2 is SNEGSKA in the germline V gene (reference sequence). The ends were cut back, 6 bases at V and 7 bases at J, with 11 bases in the middle. CDR3 length equals 11 residues. The TCR comes from a girl between 10 and 17 years old with multiple sclerosis. The V call is TRBV20-1, the J call TRBJ2-3, with D possibly called TRBD1 or TRBD2 (5 bases each). The specimen sequenced was blood. The CDR3 sequence is CSAGVGNTQYF. In DNA form, the CDR3 reads TGCAGTGCGGGGGTGGGAAATACGCAGTATTTT.